Listed here are 11 T cell receptor beta chains from one sample, sequenced in a study of T cell repertoires in cytomegalovirus infection. TCRdb independently ran MiXCR on the reads; one entry per CDR3 protein. This table holds more than 300,000 distinct CDR3 sequences, roughly 36% found once. Their antigens remain unidentified. The sequenced sample was cultured PBMCs, obtained from culture after CMV antigen stimulation. Receptors originate from a human donor in good health (CMV status not recorded). Some clones in this sample may be carry-over from other donors' samples.

In the case of this clonotype: One end of the junction is discordant with germline, which a read error may explain. The rearrangement links TRBV7-6 to TRBJ2-1; 9 nucleotides match TRBD2. The CDR3 is 15 residues long. CDR1 is SGHVS and CDR2 is FNYEAQ in the germline V gene. The CDR3 loop reads CASSLGVAGVNEQFF. The CDR3 nucleotides are TGTGCTAGCAGCTTAGGAGTAGCGGGAGTCAATGAGCAGTTCTTC.

The V gene is TRBV24-1, the J gene TRBJ2-1; D gene unclear. V was trimmed by 10 bases and J by 4 bases, leaving 10 bases between them. CDR1 is KGHDR, CDR2 SFDVKD, per germline. The CDR3 is made up of 12 amino acids. CDR3 amino acids: CATARKYNEQFF. In DNA, the CDR3 is TGTGCCACGGCCAGAAAGTACAATGAGCAGTTCTTC.

This clonotype was recorded once. The chain links TRBV28 to TRBJ1-2; 8 bases line up with TRBD1. J gave up 4 bases and V 5 bases, and 9 bases lay outside the gene matches. Germline V gene data show CDR1 as MDHEN and CDR2 as SYDVKM. The CDR3 length is 15 residues. The CDR3 nucleotides read TGTGCCAGCAGTCTCGACAGGGGTAAAGTCTATGGCTACACCTTC. Translating it yields CASSLDRGKVYGYTF.

V usage is TRBV7-9 and J usage is TRBJ1-1; D not certain. The germline V and J ends were trimmed by 2 bases and 1 base, with 11 bases remaining between them. CDR3 length: 15 residues. CDR1 is SEHNR and CDR2 is FQNEAQ in the germline V gene (reference sequence). CDR3 amino acids: CASSLSLGSNTEAFF. CDR3 bases: TGTGCCAGCAGCTTATCGTTGGGGTCGAACACTGAAGCTTTCTTT.

In this sample, this clonotype turned up a few times. The J gene is TRBJ1-5, the V gene TRBV7-2; D not certain. CDR3 length: 15 amino acids. V was pared by 5 bases and J by 0 bases, with 11 bases between. Germline-derived CDR1 and CDR2 are SGHTA and FQGNSA. This chain's CDR3 is CASSPPGISNQPQHF. In nucleotides, the CDR3 is TGTGCCAGCAGCCCCCCGGGGATTAGCAATCAGCCCCAGCATTTT.

The rearrangement uses TRBV5-4 and TRBJ1-6; 11 bases align to TRBD1. CDR1 is SGHNT and CDR2 is YYREEE in the germline V gene (reference sequence). The CDR3 contains 16 residues. Trimming at V came to 4 bases and at J to 7 bases, leaving 7 bases not matched to a gene. The CDR3 DNA follows: TGTGCCAGCAGCGAAGGGGACAGGGGGTTCAATTCACCCCTCCACTTT. As protein: CASSEGDRGFNSPLHF.

The chain links TRBV27 to TRBJ1-2, with D uncertain. The length of the CDR3 is 17 residues. CDR1 is MNHEY, CDR2 SMNVEV, per germline (reference sequence). Trimming stripped 0 bases from V and 8 bases from J, with 22 bases between. CDR3 coding DNA: TGTGCCAGCAGTTTATCTCTAAACGATGGGTTGCGAAGAGGCTACACCTTC. Translation gives CASSLSLNDGLRRGYTF.

The rearrangement uses TRBV27 and TRBJ2-1; TRBD2 matches at 7 bases. Germline V gives CDR1 MNHEY, CDR2 SMNVEV (reference sequence). V trimming: 5 bases; J trimming: 2 bases; junction bases outside the gene matches: 6. CDR3 length: 15 amino acids. CDR3 loop: CASSNIAGTYNEQFF. CDR3 DNA: TGTGCCAGCAGTAATATAGCGGGTACCTACAATGAGCAGTTCTTC.

This clonotype was picked up many times. J is TRBJ2-1 and V is TRBV7-2; perhaps D is TRBD1 or TRBD2 (6 bases each). The germline V gene encodes CDR1 SGHTA and CDR2 FQGNSA. Trimming removed 3 bases from V and 10 bases from J, with 22 bases in between. This CDR3 has 16 amino acids. The chain's CDR3 is CASSLIATGGAKEQFF. CDR3 in DNA: TGTGCCAGCAGCTTGATTGCGACAGGAGGGGCAAAGGAGCAGTTCTTC.

This clonotype appeared a few times. The chain joins TRBV12-3 or TRBV12-4 to TRBJ1-5; no definite D call. The V gene lost 3 bases and the J gene lost 0 bases, with 6 bases spanning the gap. This CDR3 contains 14 residues. CDR3 loop: CASSFGPSNQPQHF. The DNA of the CDR3 is TGTGCCAGCAGTTTCGGCCCTAGCAATCAGCCCCAGCATTTT.

This rearrangement joins TRBV24-1 to TRBJ2-1, with D uncertain. The germline gives CDR1 KGHDR, CDR2 SFDVKD. This CDR3 has 16 amino acids. Trimming shortened V by 4 bases and J by 0 bases, and 12 bases separated the two germline ends. CDR3 amino acids: CATSEDGGGSYNEQFF. CDR3 nucleotide sequence: TGTGCCACCAGTGAAGACGGTGGTGGCTCCTACAATGAGCAGTTCTTC.